This entry lists 32 T cell receptor beta chains sequenced from one sample in a study of Ad26.COV2.S vaccination and SARS-CoV-2 variants. Only in-frame clones appear in the TCRdb table, and some are missing; sequencing was by immunoSEQ multiplex PCR. The sample contains approximately 450,000 clones, around 90% of which appear only once. Treatment indicated: around 19 received Ad26.COV2.S at low or high dose, single or two shots; about 5 received placebo; per-sample allocation not given. The samples date from day 63 after the first vaccine or placebo injection. This material consisted of peripheral blood, taken in a trial of Ad26.COV2.S vaccine versus placebo. These receptors all come from a person aged 18-65 years who received the Ad26.COV2.S COVID-19 vaccine or a placebo.

DNA of the CDR3: TGTGCCAGCAGTGGAGACGCGTCCTACAATGAGCAGTTCTTC. Its translation: CASSGDASYNEQFF. The chain recombines TRBV25-1 with TRBJ2-1; D remains unclear. The CDR3 consists of 14 residues. Between the trimmed V and J ends, which lost 4 bases and 1 base, there was a span of 8 bases. The germline V gene encodes CDR1 MGHDK and CDR2 SYGVNS.

This clone came up once. CDR3 sequence (DNA): TGTGCCAGCTCACCACAGGACGGAGACAATGAGCAGTTCTTC. Amino acids: CASSPQDGDNEQFF. J is TRBJ2-1 and V is TRBV18, with D hard to call. The V gene's germline CDR1 is KGHSH and CDR2 LQKENI. CDR3 length: 14 amino acids. Trimming left V 1 base short and J 5 bases short, with 9 bases between.

This clone has only one observation. J is TRBJ2-2 and V is TRBV27; TRBD2 might be the D (5 bases). The germline V and J ends were trimmed by 2 bases and 1 base, with 14 bases remaining between them. CDR3 length: 17 amino acids. From germline, CDR1 is MNHEY and CDR2 SMNVEV (reference sequence). The CDR3 spells CASSLGRGLLNTGELFF. The CDR3 nucleotides are TGTGCCAGCAGTTTAGGAAGAGGACTGTTGAACACCGGGGAGCTGTTTTTT.

This rearrangement joins TRBV18 to TRBJ1-1; 8 bases align to TRBD1. The V and J ends lost 5 bases and 0 bases, in that order; junction bases with no gene match: 2. Germline V gene lookup returns CDR1 KGHSH and CDR2 LQKENI. The CDR3 extends over 14 amino acids. The CDR3 reads CASSTDRVNTEAFF. CDR3 bases: TGTGCCAGCTCAACGGACAGGGTGAACACTGAAGCTTTCTTT.

The chain combines TRBV20-1 with TRBJ2-3; D is undetermined. Germline CDR1 reads DFQATT; CDR2 reads SNEGSKA (reference sequence). V lost 3 bases and J lost 0, with 16 bases in between. The CDR3 runs to 16 residues. The CDR3: CSASGPERPSTDTQYF. The CDR3 DNA follows: TGCAGTGCTAGTGGGCCGGAGAGACCCAGCACAGATACGCAGTATTTT.

V usage is TRBV18 and J usage is TRBJ1-1; no clear D. CDR1 is KGHSH and CDR2 is LQKENI in the germline V gene. CDR3 size: 14 residues. Trimming cost V 1 base and J 2 bases, with 8 bases left between them. CDR3 sequence: CASSPREDNTEAFF. CDR3 bases: TGTGCCAGCTCACCACGGGAGGACAACACTGAAGCTTTCTTT.

The CDR3 sequence: CASDIEAFF. CDR3 DNA: TGTGCCAGCGACATAGAAGCTTTCTTT. The chain couples TRBV19 to TRBJ1-1; D gene uncertain. Looked up from germline, CDR1 is LNHDA and CDR2 is SQIVND (reference sequence). V was shortened by 9 bases and J by 8 bases, with 7 bases between the two germline ends. There are 9 residues in the CDR3.

The chain has TRBV3-1 (or the pseudogene TRBV3-2) and TRBJ2-7; TRBD1 matches 8 bases. The CDR3 totals 16 residues. J lost 2 bases, V lost 2 bases, and 8 bases had no gene match. Germline V gene sequence: CDR1 LGHDT, CDR2 YNNKEL (reference sequence). The CDR3 region is CASSQRGQVNTYEQYF. The CDR3 nucleotides are TGTGCCAGCAGCCAACGGGGACAGGTGAATACCTACGAGCAGTACTTC.

CDR3 protein: CASSVGGMSSYEQYF. The CDR3 DNA reads as TGTGCCAGCAGCGTGGGCGGGATGAGCTCCTACGAGCAGTACTTC. The V and J genes are TRBV9 and TRBJ2-7, with a tentative D call TRBD2 (6 bases). This CDR3 has 15 residues. V was trimmed by 2 bases and J by 0 bases, leaving 12 bases between them. Germline V gives CDR1 SGDLS, CDR2 YYNGEE.

The V call is TRBV30, the J call TRBJ2-1; the match to TRBD2 covers 13 bases. J was trimmed by 5 bases and V by 3 bases; bases with no gene match: 22. This CDR3 has 21 amino acids. Germline V gene data show CDR1 as GTSNPN and CDR2 as SVGIG (reference sequence). As DNA, the CDR3 is TGTGCCTGGAGAAGGTTTGGGGCTACACTAGCGGGAGGGGGTATTAACAATGAGCAGTTCTTC. Translating it yields CAWRRFGATLAGGGINNEQFF. Supplemented by reference TRBV30 and TRBJ2-1, the full variable domain reads SQTIHQWPATLVQPVGSPLSLECTVEGTSNPNLYWYRQAAGRGLQLLFYSVGIGQISSEVPQNLSASRPQDRQFILSSKKLLLSDSGFYLCAWRRFGATLAGGGINNEQFFGPGTRLTVL.

CDR3 coding DNA: TGCAGCGTTGAAATGTCAAGCTCCTACAATGAGCAGTTCTTC. It is translated as CSVEMSSSYNEQFF. The V and J genes are TRBV29-1 and TRBJ2-1; no firm D call. Per the germline V gene, CDR1 is SQVTM and CDR2 is ANQGSEA. The V and J ends lost 2 bases and 0 bases respectively, with 8 bases between them. This CDR3 has 14 residues.

V and J are TRBV24-1 and TRBJ1-5; D is possibly TRBD1 (5 bases). This CDR3 contains 17 residues. The germline gives CDR1 KGHDR, CDR2 SFDVKD. Trimming stripped 3 bases from V and 0 bases from J, with 14 bases between. CDR3 nucleotides: TGTGCCACCAGTGATCGACCGGGACGGACTAGCAATCAGCCCCAGCATTTT. Protein product: CATSDRPGRTSNQPQHF.

The chain has TRBV19 and TRBJ2-1, with 14 bases matching TRBD2. CDR3 length: 16 amino acids. V was pared by 4 bases and J by 10 bases, with 9 bases of the junction left unmatched. CDR1 LNHDA and CDR2 SQIVND come from the germline V gene (reference sequence). CDR3 amino acids: CASSTWTSGRLREQFF. CDR3 coding DNA: TGTGCCAGTAGTACCTGGACTAGCGGGAGGTTGAGGGAGCAGTTCTTC.

This clone turned up a few times. The genes are TRBV9 and TRBJ2-7; D ambiguous. Germline CDR1 is SGDLS and CDR2 is YYNGEE. V was trimmed by 0 bases and J by 2 bases, leaving 15 bases between them. The CDR3 runs 16 residues. CDR3 region: CASSVDPTGPAYEQYF. The CDR3 bases are TGTGCCAGCAGCGTAGACCCCACCGGGCCCGCCTACGAGCAGTACTTC.

The count of this clone is one. The CDR3: CAWRTASYEQYF. In DNA form, the CDR3 reads TGTGCCTGGAGGACGGCCTCCTACGAGCAGTACTTC. The chain couples TRBV30 to TRBJ2-7; D unclear. Trimming took 3 bases from V and 0 from J, leaving 6 bases between them. The CDR3 spans 12 residues. Germline assignment: CDR1 GTSNPN and CDR2 SVGIG (reference sequence). Full variable domain (missing parts from reference TRBV30 and TRBJ2-7): SQTIHQWPATLVQPVGSPLSLECTVEGTSNPNLYWYRQAAGRGLQLLFYSVGIGQISSEVPQNLSASRPQDRQFILSSKKLLLSDSGFYLCAWRTASYEQYFGPGTRLTVT.

The rearrangement links TRBV6-5 to TRBJ1-1, with 8 positions matching TRBD1. Germline V lookup: CDR1 MNHEY, CDR2 SVGAGI. This CDR3 comprises 13 residues. Trimming at V came to 6 bases and at J to 4 bases, leaving 4 bases not matched to a gene. The CDR3 bases are TGTGCCAGCAGAGCGGACAGGGCCACTGAAGCTTTCTTT. Residues: CASRADRATEAFF.

The V call is TRBV27, the J call TRBJ1-4; D possibly corresponds to TRBD1 (5 bases). Germline V lookup: CDR1 MNHEY, CDR2 SMNVEV (reference sequence). Between the trimmed V and J ends, which lost 4 bases and 5 bases, there was a span of 8 bases. This CDR3 is 13 amino acids long. The CDR3 spells CASSWGRNEKLFF. DNA for the CDR3: TGTGCCAGCAGTTGGGGCAGGAATGAAAAACTGTTTTTT.

The chain carries TRBV4-3 and TRBJ2-2; 10 positions agree with TRBD2. The CDR3 is 19 residues long. V shed 0 bases and J 5 bases; nucleotides not matched to a gene: 12. Germline CDR1 is LGHNA and CDR2 is YSLEER. The CDR3 DNA follows: TGCGCCAGCAGCCAAGAAGGTAGGCTAGCGGGAGCATGGACCGGGGAGCTGTTTTTT. This sequence encodes CASSQEGRLAGAWTGELFF.

V gene TRBV12-3 or TRBV12-4 combines with J gene TRBJ2-5; TRBD2 matches at 8 bases. There are 13 residues in the CDR3. J was trimmed by 3 bases and V by 5 bases; bases with no gene match: 2. CDR3 in amino acids: CASSRAGEETQYF. CDR3 nucleotide sequence: TGTGCCAGCAGTCGAGCGGGAGAAGAGACCCAGTACTTC.

The chain is built from TRBV9 and TRBJ2-3, with 13 bases that match TRBD2. V gave up 4 bases and J gave up 12 bases; unmatched junction bases: 8. The CDR3 covers 14 residues. Germline lookup yields CDR1 SGDLS and CDR2 YYNGEE. The DNA for the CDR3 is TGTGCCAGCAGCCCCAGCACTAGCGGGAGGGCTCAGTATTTT. Amino acids: CASSPSTSGRAQYF.

CDR3 in DNA: TGTGCCAGCAGCGTAGTAAACGGGACAGCTGGGGCCAACGTCCTGACTTTC. Translation gives CASSVVNGTAGANVLTF. The gene calls are TRBV9 and TRBJ2-6; 7 nucleotides align to TRBD1. This CDR3 comprises 17 residues. Per the germline V gene, CDR1 is SGDLS and CDR2 is YYNGEE. After removal of 0 bases from V and 2 bases from J, the junction contained 5 bases not matched to a gene. Using reference TRBV9 and TRBJ2-6 for the parts outside the CDR3, the full variable domain is DSGVTQTPKHLITATGQRVTLRCSPRSGDLSVYWYQQSLDQGLQFLIQYYNGEERAKGNILERFSAQQFPDLHSELNLSSLELGDSALYFCASSVVNGTAGANVLTFGAGSRLTVL.

CDR3 sequence reads: CASSSGTNEKLFF. CDR3 in DNA: TGTGCCAGCAGCTCAGGGACTAATGAAAAACTGTTTTTT. The rearrangement uses TRBV5-4 and TRBJ1-4, with a weak D call TRBD1 (5 bases). The CDR3 is 13 residues long. The V gene lost 3 bases and the J gene lost 2 bases, with 5 bases spanning the gap. CDR1 and CDR2 from the germline V gene are SGHNT and YYREEE (reference sequence).

The V call is TRBV3-1 (or the pseudogene TRBV3-2), the J call TRBJ2-1; D ambiguous. The CDR3 contains 15 residues. V shed 1 base and J shed 0 bases, with 7 bases lying between them. CDR1 and CDR2 from the germline V gene are LGHDT and YNNKEL (reference sequence). The CDR3 sequence is CASSQAGLSYNEQFF. Written as DNA, the CDR3 is TGTGCCAGCAGCCAAGCGGGTCTCTCCTACAATGAGCAGTTCTTC.

The rearrangement uses TRBV5-1 and TRBJ1-6; a weak D match, TRBD1 (6 bases). The CDR3 totals 15 residues. The V gene lost 1 base and the J gene lost 9 bases, with 14 bases spanning the gap. Germline V gene sequence: CDR1 SGHRS, CDR2 YFSETQ. CDR3 in amino acids: CASSLSGAGGSPLHF. The CDR3 DNA sequence: TGCGCCAGCAGCTTGTCAGGGGCCGGAGGTTCACCCCTCCACTTT. Based on the CDR3 plus reference TRBV5-1 and TRBJ1-6, the full variable domain is KAGVTQTPRYLIKTRGQQVTLSCSPISGHRSVSWYQQTPGQGLQFLFEYFSETQRNKGNFPGRFSGRQFSNSRSEMNVSTLELGDSALYLCASSLSGAGGSPLHFGNGTRLTVT.

This chain links TRBV19 with TRBJ2-3, with D tentatively TRBD1 or TRBD2 (5 bases each). V gave up 5 bases and J gave up 5 bases, with 17 bases separating them. The CDR3 sequence is 15 residues long. Germline CDR1 is LNHDA and CDR2 is SQIVND (reference sequence). CDR3 protein: CASSSEGRRIDTQYF. The CDR3 coding sequence is TGTGCCAGTAGTTCTGAGGGGCGCAGAATAGATACGCAGTATTTT.

The chain is built from TRBV18 and TRBJ2-6; D unresolved. The CDR3 totals 15 residues. The V end lost 2 bases, the J end lost 1 base, and 6 bases lay between the germline ends. CDR1 KGHSH and CDR2 LQKENI come from the germline V gene. The CDR3 sequence: CASSPFGSGANVLTF. In DNA form, the CDR3 reads TGTGCCAGCTCACCATTTGGTTCTGGGGCCAACGTCCTGACTTTC.

The J gene is TRBJ1-2, the V gene TRBV20-1; a possible D gene is TRBD1 (5 bases). The CDR3 loop spans 14 amino acids. V was pared by 3 bases and J by 5 bases, with 16 bases between. Germline CDR1 reads DFQATT; CDR2 reads SNEGSKA (reference sequence). CDR3 nucleotide sequence: TGCAGTGCTAGTTGGCCCGGGACGGCGTATGGCTACACCTTC. It translates to CSASWPGTAYGYTF.

The chain is built from TRBV29-1 and TRBJ2-5; D is ambiguous. CDR1 is SQVTM, CDR2 ANQGSEA, per germline. The CDR3 sequence is 11 residues long. The V and J ends lost 8 bases and 4 bases respectively, with 11 bases between them. CDR3 nucleotide sequence: TGCAGCTTGGCCCTTGGAGAGACCCAGTACTTC. This gives the protein CSLALGETQYF.

The gene calls are TRBV3-1 (or the pseudogene TRBV3-2) and TRBJ2-7; the match to TRBD1 covers 8 bases. The CDR3 has 18 amino acids. The germline V gene encodes CDR1 LGHDT and CDR2 YNNKEL (reference sequence). V lost 0 bases and J lost 1; bases outside the gene matches: 11. CDR3 nucleotides: TGTGCCAGCAGCCAAGATCTTTGGCGCAGGGGGCATTCCTACGAGCAGTACTTC. Translating it yields CASSQDLWRRGHSYEQYF.

The V and J genes are TRBV21-1 and TRBJ2-3; no DNA check was done on the table's D call, TRBD2. TRBV21-1 is classified as a pseudogene. CDR3 length equals 16 residues. CDR3 loop: CASTPPGGGSTDTQYF. Here the CDR3 DNA reads TGTGCCAGCACCCCGCCTGGCGGGGGAAGCACAGATACGCAGTATTTT.

This clone was seen just once. The chain combines TRBV16 with TRBJ1-3; D might be TRBD1 (6 bases). V was shortened by 4 bases and J by 4 bases, with 14 bases between the two germline ends. This CDR3 contains 15 residues. Germline V lookup: CDR1 KGHSY, CDR2 FQNENV. The CDR3 coding sequence is TGTGCCAGCAGCCGAGCGAGGACAGAAGGAAACACCATATATTTT. The encoded protein is CASSRARTEGNTIYF.

The chain couples TRBV6-6 to TRBJ2-1; D is ambiguous. The V and J ends lost 8 bases and 7 bases respectively, with 9 bases between them. This CDR3 has 11 amino acids. CDR1 MNHNY and CDR2 SVGAGI come from the germline V gene (reference sequence). Here the CDR3 DNA reads TGTGCCAGCGTTGCCGGAAATGAGCAGTTCTTC. Translating it yields CASVAGNEQFF.